The T cell receptor beta chain described here comes from a study of blood T cell repertoires in COVID-19. Produced via immunoSEQ multiplex PCR; TCRdb's table is partial and in-frame only. The top ten hold about 14% of the sample, which has about 300,000 clones, 85% seen once. The CDR3 has 14 residues. The germline V gene has CDR1 LGHDT and CDR2 YNNKEL (reference sequence). The junction had 4 bases not matched to a gene; V was cut back by 4 bases and J by 6 bases. The sample comprised peripheral blood. This TCR was sampled from a human donor in a cohort sampled during active COVID-19. The V and J genes are TRBV3-1 (or the pseudogene TRBV3-2) and TRBJ2-4; 9 nucleotides align to TRBD1. The CDR3 loop reads CASSLGTGRNIQYF. DNA for the CDR3: TGTGCCAGCAGCCTTGGGACAGGGAGAAACATTCAGTACTTC.